This is a list of T cell receptor beta chains from one sample in a study of Ad26.COV2.S vaccination and SARS-CoV-2 variants. Generated by immunoSEQ multiplex PCR, the TCRdb table keeps only in-frame clones and is missing some. The repertoire consists of around 370,000 clones, with roughly 81% occurring once and the leading ten covering 3.3%. Sample: peripheral blood, taken in a trial of Ad26.COV2.S vaccine versus placebo. The source is a person aged 18-60 years who received the Ad26.COV2.S COVID-19 vaccine or a placebo. Each CDR3 is given with its conserved first and last residue. The D gene is left open where the match is weak. Size is stated for part of the rows, as once, few or many counts, or as a class when the clone is expanded.

clone_size d_call j_call v_call cdr3_length cdr3_nt cdr3_aa
- - TRBJ1-2 TRBV4-1 13 TGCGCCAGCAGCCAAGATTATAACTATGGCTACACCTTC CASSQDYNYGYTF
- TRBD1 TRBJ2-5 TRBV28 15 TGTGCCAGCAGTTTAGGGGACAGGGTGGCAGAGACCCAGTACTTC CASSLGDRVAETQYF
- - TRBJ1-5 TRBV9 18 TGTGCCAGCAGCGTAGCTAGTGGGCCTGAGGGCCTAGATTTGCCCCAGCATTTT CASSVASGPEGLDLPQHF
- TRBD2 TRBJ2-1 TRBV12-5 15 TGTGCTAGTGGTTTCGGGACTAGCGGGAGCAATGAGCAGTTCTTC CASGFGTSGSNEQFF
- - TRBJ2-7 TRBV9 14 TGTGCCAGCAGCGTAGCCGGGACATACTACGAGCAGTACTTC CASSVAGTYYEQYF
- - TRBJ2-3 TRBV19 14 TGTGCCAGTAGTCCGTGGGGGGTCACAGATACGCAGTATTTT CASSPWGVTDTQYF
- - TRBJ2-1 TRBV4-3 13 TGCGCCAGCAGCCAACCAACTAGAGATGAGCAGTTCTTC CASSQPTRDEQFF
once - TRBJ2-7 TRBV5-5 12 TGTGCCAGCAGCTTGTACCCGAACGAGCAGTACTTC CASSLYPNEQYF
- - TRBJ2-2 TRBV9 17 TGTGCCAGCAGCGTAGTAGCTAGCTTAGGCGGCACCGGGGAGCTGTTTTTT CASSVVASLGGTGELFF
- TRBD1 TRBJ2-3 TRBV5-1 12 TGCGCCAGCAGTTCCTCCGGGACAGGGTTGCATTTT CASSSSGTGLHF
once - TRBJ1-2 TRBV9 15 TGTGCCAGCAGCGTAGATCCGACTGAGATGGGTGGCTACACCTTC CASSVDPTEMGGYTF
- TRBD1 TRBJ2-5 TRBV4-3 15 TGCGCCAGCAGCCAAGATCCGACAGGGCAAGAGACCCAGTACTTC CASSQDPTGQETQYF
- - TRBJ1-1 TRBV9 14 TGTGCCAGCAGCGTAGGGAGCAGGAACACTGAAGCTTTCTTT CASSVGSRNTEAFF
once TRBD2 TRBJ2-1 TRBV5-4 15 TGTGCCAGCAGCTTGGCAGGACTAGCGGACAATGAGCAGTTCTTC CASSLAGLADNEQFF
- - TRBJ2-7 TRBV2 15 TGTGCCAGCAGCGACCTTCCGCGGGGCGCCTACGAGCAGTACTTC CASSDLPRGAYEQYF
once - TRBJ2-3 TRBV4-1 13 TGCGCCAGCAGCCCAGAGGGGGCAGATACGCAGTATTTT CASSPEGADTQYF
- TRBD2 TRBJ2-7 TRBV5-1 17 TGCGCCAGCAGCTACGGACTAGCGGGGGCCTTCTCCTACGAGCAGTACTTC CASSYGLAGAFSYEQYF
few TRBD1 TRBJ1-2 TRBV5-6 15 TGTGCCAGCAGCTTGTGGGGACAGGGGGCGCGGGGCTACACCTTC CASSLWGQGARGYTF
- - TRBJ2-7 TRBV25-1 13 TGTGCCAGCAGGGGGTCAGGGTCCTACGAGCAGTACTTC CASRGSGSYEQYF
- - TRBJ2-5 TRBV3-1/TRBV3-2 12 TGTGCCAGCAGCCAAGTTCTGGAGACCCAGTACTTC CASSQVLETQYF
- - TRBJ2-5 TRBV19 17 TGTGCCAGTAGTATAGGTCTGGTAAGGTCCGATGGGGAGACCCAGTACTTC CASSIGLVRSDGETQYF
once - TRBJ2-7 TRBV7-9 13 TGTGCCAGCAGGAAGGGCGGCGACTACGAGCAGTACTTC CASRKGGDYEQYF
- - TRBJ1-1 TRBV23-1 15 TGCGCCAGCACCCAAGGGGGGGGAAGGTACACTGAAGCTTTCTTT CASTQGGGRYTEAFF
- TRBD2 TRBJ2-7 TRBV5-4 14 TGTGCCAGCAGCGAGGGACTAGCGGGGGGCGAGCAGTACTTC CASSEGLAGGEQYF
- - TRBJ2-7 TRBV19 13 TGTGCCAGTGCGAGGGGCTCTTCCTACGAGCAGTACTTC CASARGSSYEQYF
- - TRBJ1-1 TRBV4-3 14 TGCGCCAGCAGCCAAGTCGAGGGTCGGGTTGAAGCTTTCTTT CASSQVEGRVEAFF
- - TRBJ2-1 TRBV14 13 TGTGCCAGCAGCATCCCGGGGCACAATGAGCAGTTCTTC CASSIPGHNEQFF
- TRBD2 TRBJ2-7 TRBV7-8 18 TGTGCCAGCAGCTTAGAGGGACTAGCGGGGGGCAGCTCCTACGAGCAGTACTTC CASSLEGLAGGSSYEQYF